The source of this T cell receptor (beta chain) is a study of shared clonotypes between healthy human individuals. Data came from immunoSEQ multiplex PCR; TCRdb stores just in-frame clones and leaves some out. Among around 1,000,000 clones listed, around three quarters were seen once. Germline V gene sequence: CDR1 SGHTA, CDR2 FQGTGA. This CDR3 has 16 residues. The V and J ends lost 0 bases and 4 bases, in that order; junction bases with no gene match: 6. The chain has TRBV7-3 and TRBJ2-7; the match to TRBD2 covers 10 bases. The sequence was obtained from a man between 18 and 29 years old in good health. Some clones in this sample may be carry-over from other donors' samples. The sequenced sample was memory CD4+ T cells from PBMCs. Regarding subset: CD45RA-negative fraction. The DNA for the CDR3 is TGTGCCAGCAGCTTAACGAGGCTAGCGGGAGCATACGAGCAGTACTTC. Protein product: CASSLTRLAGAYEQYF.